The text below deals with one TCR beta chain. No antigen is known for it. These data originate in a study of T cells expressing NK-cell markers. Study in general: One of the eight sequenced donors was seronegative, whereas the other seven were HCMV-seropositive.

The germline gives CDR1 LNHDA, CDR2 SQIVND (reference sequence). The CDR3 runs 13 residues. TCRdb re-called the 5' RACE reads and shows each CDR3 protein once, DNA omitted. This table holds some 450,000 distinct CDR3 sequences. Study-level results: Dominant NKG2C+ clonotypes were found to form about 1.0-7.5% of CD8+ T cells in over five donors.

Sequencing used blood T cells: a sorted CD56 or NKG2C T cell subset, CD4+ or CD8+ T cells, or bulk PBMC T cells (not recorded which). The J gene is TRBJ1-2, the V gene TRBV19; the D call from TCRdb, TRBD1, cannot be confirmed without DNA. The receptor was derived from a woman aged 18 to 75 in good health. The CDR3 here is CASPGAGDYGYTF.